Each of the 25 T cell receptor beta chains below was sequenced from the same sample in a study of identical twins (dated by TCRdb to 2016 to 2018). Library preparation used 5' RACE. The sequencer was an Illumina HiSeq 2000. TCRdb trimmed the raw reads at Q25, called clones with MiXCR and kept productive beta chains. Each CDR3 protein gets just one entry, which takes the most common genes and DNA from the rows behind it. The sample table holds roughly 710,000 distinct CDR3 sequences, of which over 5% were seen once. Around 1.9% of the sample rests with the top ten. The specimen sequenced was naive T cells sorted from blood. Sample cell subset or site, as interpreted from the label and publication: cells isolated with a human naive T-cell isolation kit. The source is a young man in good health.

The CDR3 is CASSYSQPQHF. The CDR3 DNA sequence: TGTGCCAGCAGCTATTCTCAGCCCCAGCATTTT. The rearrangement links TRBV2 to TRBJ1-5, with D hard to call. Germline V gives CDR1 SNHLY, CDR2 FYNNEI. This CDR3 contains 11 residues. V lost 6 bases and J lost 6, with 6 bases in between.

Only a few counts were recorded for this clonotype. The V and J genes are TRBV7-6 and TRBJ1-1; tentative D call: TRBD1 (6 bases). CDR1 is SGHVS and CDR2 is FNYEAQ in the germline V gene. V was pared by 2 bases and J by 4 bases, with 14 bases between. The CDR3 loop spans 15 amino acids. The CDR3 nucleotides are TGTGCCAGCAGCTTACATCGTGGAGGGGGCACTGAAGCTTTCTTT. This codes for CASSLHRGGGTEAFF.

V gene TRBV5-1 combines with J gene TRBJ2-7; 8 positions match TRBD2. Germline CDR1 SGHRS, CDR2 YFSETQ. Losses at the gene ends were 5 bases for V and 1 base for J; bases not matched to a gene: 8. This CDR3 contains 15 residues. The CDR3 nucleotides are TGCGCCAGCAGTCCCGCGGGAGGTGGATCCTACGAGCAGTACGTC. Protein product: CASSPAGGGSYEQYV.

This clonotype has at least ten counts. The rearrangement uses TRBV3-1 and TRBJ2-7; D call uncertain. The CDR3 has 15 residues. The germline CDR1 and CDR2 sequences are LGHDT and YNNKEL (reference sequence). The V end was cut by 1 base, the J end by 0 bases, with 10 bases between. CDR3 nucleotide sequence: TGTGCCAGCAGCCAAGGACTCGGCAGCTCCTACGAGCAGTACTTC. It yields the protein CASSQGLGSSYEQYF.

The rearrangement uses TRBV28 and TRBJ2-5; D may be TRBD1 (7 bases). This CDR3 has 15 amino acids. Looked up from germline, CDR1 is MDHEN and CDR2 is SYDVKM. Trimming stripped 3 bases from V and 1 base from J, with 12 bases between. CDR3 protein: CASSFNQGGQETQYF. CDR3 DNA sequence: TGTGCCAGCAGTTTCAATCAGGGGGGCCAAGAGACCCAGTACTTC.

Only a few counts were recorded for this clonotype. V is TRBV7-2 and J is TRBJ1-2; D remains ambiguous. Trimming removed 1 base at V and 1 base at J, with 10 bases between. CDR1 is SGHTA and CDR2 is FQGNSA in the germline V gene. The CDR3 covers 15 residues. The CDR3 DNA follows: TGTGCCAGCAGCTTAGTGGGTTTGAGTAACTATGGCTACACCTTC. Translated, it gives CASSLVGLSNYGYTF. Complete variable domain (other parts from reference TRBV7-2 and TRBJ1-2): GAGVSQSPSNKVTEKGKDVELRCDPISGHTALYWYRQSLGQGLEFLIYFQGNSAPDKSGLPSDRFSAERTGGSVSTLTIQRTQQEDSAVYLCASSLVGLSNYGYTFGSGTRLTVV.

This clonotype came up many times. The gene calls are TRBV12-3 or TRBV12-4 and TRBJ1-4, with D maybe TRBD1 (5 bases). Between the trimmed V and J ends, which lost 6 bases and 7 bases, there was a span of 15 bases. The CDR3 extends over 14 amino acids. CDR3 protein: CASRNTGGVEKLFF. The DNA of the CDR3 is TGTGCCAGCAGGAACACAGGTGGGGTTGAAAAACTGTTTTTT.

This clonotype was seen more than once but under ten times. V usage is TRBV6-5 and J usage is TRBJ2-1; D might be TRBD1 or TRBD2, each matching 5 bases. Trimming left V 4 bases short and J 9 bases short, with 16 bases between. This CDR3 contains 14 residues. From germline, CDR1 is MNHEY and CDR2 SVGAGI. The CDR3 protein is CASSSAGAISEQFF. Here the CDR3 DNA reads TGTGCCAGCAGTTCCGCCGGGGCCATCAGTGAGCAGTTCTTC.

A few counts support this clonotype. The V call is TRBV7-9, the J call TRBJ2-7; 8 bases line up with TRBD1. The length of the CDR3 is 13 residues. CDR1 is SEHNR, CDR2 FQNEAQ, per germline (reference sequence). J gave up 4 bases and V 6 bases, and 5 bases lay outside the gene matches. The CDR3 region is CASSGDRGYEQYF. CDR3 sequence (DNA): TGTGCCAGCAGTGGTGACAGGGGTTACGAGCAGTACTTC. Drawing the rest from reference TRBV7-9 and TRBJ2-7, the complete variable domain is DTGVSQNPRHKITKRGQNVTFRCDPISEHNRLYWYRQTLGQGPEFLTYFQNEAQLEKSRLLSDRFSAERPKGSFSTLEIQRTEQGDSAMYLCASSGDRGYEQYFGPGTRLTVT.

The chain recombines TRBV4-1 with TRBJ2-1; D is unclear. This CDR3 region has 12 residues. Trimming stripped 1 base from V and 10 bases from J, with 8 bases between. The germline gives CDR1 MGHRA, CDR2 YSYEKL. The CDR3 nucleotides are TGCGCCAGCAGCCAAGTATTAGGGGAGCAGTTCTTC. It translates to CASSQVLGEQFF.

The V and J genes are TRBV3-1 and TRBJ2-3; no reliable D call. The germline CDR1 and CDR2 sequences are LGHDT and YNNKEL (reference sequence). V shed 0 bases and J shed 11 bases, with 12 bases lying between them. This CDR3 is 13 amino acids long. CDR3 region: CASSQDNAGGQYF. Here the CDR3 DNA reads TGTGCCAGCAGCCAAGATAACGCAGGTGGGCAGTATTTT.

In regard to this clonotype: No conserved phenylalanine or tryptophan is present at the end of the CDR3, so a read error is the likely explanation. The chain has TRBV15 and TRBJ2-1; D possibly uses TRBD1 or TRBD2 (6 bases each). V dropped 0 bases and J dropped 10 bases, with 16 bases sitting between them. The CDR3 is 15 amino acids. Germline loops: CDR1 LNHNV, CDR2 YYDKDF (reference sequence). CDR3 region: CATSRDRLGGKEQFS. In DNA, the CDR3 is TGTGCCACCAGCAGAGATAGGTTGGGGGGCAAAGAGCAGTTCTCC.

In this sample, this clonotype turned up many times. J is TRBJ2-7 and V is TRBV27; TRBD2 matches 14 bases. This CDR3 is built from 18 residues. V lost 4 bases, J lost 7 bases, and 15 bases stayed unmatched. Germline CDR1 reads MNHEY; CDR2 reads SMNVEV (reference sequence). CDR3 DNA sequence: TGTGCCAGCAGTTCCGGGACTAGCGGGAGTATAGGGTATCAGGAGCAGTACTTC. Translated: CASSSGTSGSIGYQEQYF.

The V gene is TRBV6-2 or TRBV6-3, the J gene TRBJ2-1; 7 bases fit TRBD1. The CDR3 is 11 amino acids. Trimming removed 7 bases from V and 14 bases from J; junction bases left unmatched: 8. In germline, CDR1 is MNHEY, CDR2 SVGEGT. In nucleotides, the CDR3 is TGTGCCAGCAACCAGGGACAGAAAAAGTTCTTC. Protein: CASNQGQKKFF.

This clonotype was seen repeatedly, ten times or more. This chain links TRBV6-5 with TRBJ1-1, with D perhaps matching TRBD1 (6 bases). V was trimmed by 0 bases and J by 5 bases, leaving 13 bases between them. The CDR3 extends over 15 amino acids. In germline, CDR1 is MNHEY, CDR2 SVGAGI. The CDR3 reads CASSYSSGAGTEAFF. In DNA form, the CDR3 reads TGTGCCAGCAGTTACTCGTCGGGGGCCGGAACTGAAGCTTTCTTT.

The chain joins TRBV29-1 to TRBJ2-1; weak D call: TRBD2 (5 bases). V shed 0 bases and J shed 6 bases, with 15 bases lying between them. Looked up from germline, CDR1 is SQVTM and CDR2 is ANQGSEA. This CDR3 comprises 15 residues. The CDR3 sequence: CSVEDASDSVNEQFF. CDR3 sequence (DNA): TGCAGCGTTGAAGATGCCAGCGATAGCGTCAATGAGCAGTTCTTC.

This clonotype was counted at least ten times. J is TRBJ1-6 and V is TRBV13, with D possibly TRBD1 on 6 matching bases. Germline V gives CDR1 PRHDT, CDR2 FYEKMQ (reference sequence). The CDR3 totals 13 residues. Trimming removed 7 bases from V and 12 bases from J, with 16 bases in between. CDR3: CASTMRGPLPLHF. The CDR3 bases are TGTGCCAGCACCATGCGGGGGCCCTTACCCCTCCACTTT.

This clonotype was observed a few times. This chain connects TRBV12-3 or TRBV12-4 to TRBJ2-2; D is ambiguous. Trimming cost V 3 bases and J 1 base, with 12 bases left between them. The CDR3 extends over 16 amino acids. CDR3: CASSFSLPGNTGELFF. In DNA form, the CDR3 reads TGTGCCAGCAGTTTCTCTCTTCCAGGGAACACCGGGGAGCTGTTTTTT.

This chain connects TRBV6-2 or TRBV6-3 to TRBJ1-4; D gene ambiguous. V was trimmed by 8 bases and J by 4 bases, leaving 11 bases between them. The germline V gene encodes CDR1 MNHEY and CDR2 SVGEGT. The CDR3 totals 13 residues. The CDR3 loop is CASRRAFNEKLFF. The CDR3 DNA reads as TGTGCCAGCCGTCGGGCTTTTAATGAAAAACTGTTTTTT.

This clonotype was seen repeatedly, ten times or more. The J gene is TRBJ2-1, the V gene TRBV12-3 or TRBV12-4, with TRBD2 matching 12 bases. The CDR3 runs 14 residues. Trimming removed 6 bases from V and 9 bases from J; junction bases left unmatched: 6. CDR3: CASSLLAGGAEQFF. The CDR3 DNA sequence: TGTGCCAGCAGCCTACTAGCGGGAGGCGCTGAGCAGTTCTTC.

The chain links TRBV7-9 to TRBJ2-1; 12 nucleotides align to TRBD1. The V gene end was trimmed by 0 bases and the J gene end by 9 bases; junction bases not matched to a gene: 3. The CDR3 is 15 amino acids. Germline CDR1 reads SEHNR; CDR2 reads FQNEAQ (reference sequence). The DNA of the CDR3 is TGTGCCAGCAGCTTAGCGGGACAGGGGGCTAGTGAGCAGTTCTTC. This sequence encodes CASSLAGQGASEQFF.

J is TRBJ1-5 and V is TRBV23-1; D may be TRBD1 (6 bases). TRBV23-1 is designated an ORF whose function remains uncertain. CDR3 length equals 14 residues. Trimming pared 7 bases from V and 4 bases from J, leaving 14 bases between. The CDR3 coding sequence is TGCGCCAGCAATAAGACAGGAGAGAATCAGCCCCAGCATTTT. Its protein product is CASNKTGENQPQHF.

This clonotype was observed many times. The CDR3 reads CSVDSSRHRDTQYF. The CDR3 DNA sequence: TGCAGCGTTGATTCGTCGAGACACCGCGATACGCAGTATTTT. The chain uses TRBV29-1 and TRBJ2-3; D is ambiguous. The germline CDR1 and CDR2 sequences are SQVTM and ANQGSEA. V lost 3 bases and J 6 bases, leaving 16 bases between the germline ends. CDR3 length equals 14 residues.

This chain links TRBV4-2 with TRBJ1-5; no clear D. CDR3 size: 16 residues. Per germline, CDR1 LGHNA and CDR2 YNFKEQ. V was shortened by 0 bases and J by 3 bases, with 12 bases between the two germline ends. The DNA for the CDR3 is TGTGCCAGCAGCCAAGATAATCCCTCAAACAATCAGCCCCAGCATTTT. This gives the protein CASSQDNPSNNQPQHF.

This clonotype was found many times. V usage is TRBV4-3 and J usage is TRBJ1-2, with 7 bases matching TRBD1. The junction had 9 bases not matched to a gene; V was cut back by 2 bases and J by 6 bases. CDR3 length: 15 residues. Germline V gene sequence: CDR1 LGHNA, CDR2 YSLEER. The CDR3 protein is CASSQFLSGGNGYTF. The CDR3 coding sequence is TGCGCCAGCAGCCAATTCCTCTCAGGGGGGAATGGCTACACCTTC.